Each of the 14 T cell receptor beta chains below was sequenced from the same sample in a study of OX40 agonist ivuxolimab in advanced cancers. Some clones are missing from TCRdb's copy, which holds only in-frame ones; the method was immunoSEQ multiplex PCR. The sample yields over 30,000 clones, 80% to 95% seen once. The starting material was CD4+ or CD8+ T cells sorted from blood, obtained in a trial of the OX40 agonist ivuxolimab. All receptors come from an adult with an advanced solid tumor such as melanoma, head and neck, liver or kidney cancer.

The V and J genes are TRBV9 and TRBJ2-3; D remains unclear. Per the germline V gene, CDR1 is SGDLS and CDR2 is YYNGEE. The CDR3 is made up of 15 amino acids. V was trimmed by 3 bases and J by 3 bases, leaving 14 bases between them. This CDR3 is CASSAIAQGTDTQYF. CDR3 coding DNA: TGTGCCAGCAGCGCGATAGCTCAAGGGACAGATACGCAGTATTTT.

The rearrangement links TRBV15 to TRBJ2-3; no definite D call. V dropped 0 bases and J dropped 4 bases, with 8 bases sitting between them. The CDR3 has 14 residues. The germline V gene encodes CDR1 LNHNV and CDR2 YYDKDF (reference sequence). CDR3 protein: CATSRDKGPDTQYF. CDR3 nucleotides: TGTGCCACCAGCAGAGATAAGGGTCCAGATACGCAGTATTTT.

The chain recombines TRBV6-1 with TRBJ1-1; D gene uncertain. V lost 3 bases and J 0 bases, leaving 11 bases between the germline ends. The CDR3 is 15 amino acids. Germline V gene data show CDR1 as MNHNS and CDR2 as SASEGT. CDR3 sequence: CASSDYATLNTEAFF. The CDR3 nucleotides are TGTGCCAGCAGTGATTATGCCACATTGAACACTGAAGCTTTCTTT.

Concerning this clone itself: The junction departs from germline at one end; a sequencing error may be responsible. The chain carries TRBV2 and TRBJ2-1; D is undetermined. The CDR3 runs to 15 residues. The V gene's germline CDR1 is SNHLY and CDR2 FYNNEI. In DNA, the CDR3 is TGTGCCAGCAGTGAAGCTGCTAGTCATTACAACGAGCAGTTCTTC. It specifies CASSEAASHYNEQFF.

This chain links TRBV27 with TRBJ2-1; TRBD2 matches 13 bases. With V trimmed by 5 bases and J by 6 bases, 4 bases remained unmatched. Per germline, CDR1 MNHEY and CDR2 SMNVEV (reference sequence). The CDR3 consists of 15 residues. The CDR3 is CASSRRLAGGNEQFF. CDR3 coding DNA: TGTGCCAGCAGTCGAAGACTAGCGGGGGGCAATGAGCAGTTCTTC.

The chain carries TRBV5-1 and TRBJ2-3; 14 bases match TRBD2. The V and J ends lost 3 bases and 5 bases, in that order; junction bases with no gene match: 2. This CDR3 has 15 residues. CDR1 and CDR2 (germline): SGHRS, YFSETQ. The CDR3 spells CASSSGTSGGDTQYF. As DNA, the CDR3 is TGCGCCAGCAGCTCCGGGACTAGCGGGGGAGATACGCAGTATTTT.

The CDR3 region is CASRRSGDEQYF. The CDR3, as DNA: TGTGCCAGCAGACGTTCAGGGGACGAGCAGTACTTC. This chain uses TRBV6-5 with TRBJ2-7; possibly TRBD1 for D (6 bases). Germline V gene lookup returns CDR1 MNHEY and CDR2 SVGAGI. Between the trimmed V and J ends, which lost 6 bases and 5 bases, there was a span of 11 bases. CDR3 length equals 12 residues.

The gene calls are TRBV6-1 and TRBJ2-1; 8 nucleotides line up with TRBD1. Losses at the gene ends were 6 bases for V and 9 bases for J; bases not matched to a gene: 10. Germline loops: CDR1 MNHNS, CDR2 SASEGT. The CDR3 sequence is 14 residues long. The CDR3 bases are TGTGCCAGCAGAGCACAGGGGGAAGCGGGTGAGCAGTTCTTC. The encoded protein is CASRAQGEAGEQFF.

The CDR3 nucleotides are TGTGCCAGCAGACTGACAGGGGGGTATCAGCCCCAGCATTTT. Its translation: CASRLTGGYQPQHF. This rearrangement joins TRBV28 to TRBJ1-5; the match to TRBD1 covers 9 bases. After removal of 6 bases from V and 5 bases from J, the junction contained 5 bases not matched to a gene. The CDR3 is 14 amino acids. The germline CDR1 and CDR2 sequences are MDHEN and SYDVKM.

This chain uses TRBV7-2 with TRBJ1-5; 7 positions agree with TRBD1. The CDR3 length is 15 residues. Germline loops: CDR1 SGHTA, CDR2 FQGNSA. V was pared by 5 bases and J by 5 bases, with 9 bases of the junction left unmatched. CDR3 coding DNA: TGTGCCAGCAGCCATTCTGCGACAGGGCATCAGCCCCAGCATTTT. This translates into CASSHSATGHQPQHF.

The chain has TRBV29-1 and TRBJ1-3; weak D call: TRBD1 (5 bases). Germline lookup yields CDR1 SQVTM and CDR2 ANQGSEA. V shed 6 bases and J shed 2 bases, with 20 bases lying between them. The CDR3 runs to 16 residues. This CDR3 reads CSVAIRDAETGNTIYF. The CDR3 region has the DNA TGCAGCGTGGCAATCCGGGACGCCGAAACTGGAAACACCATATATTTT.

The chain has TRBV5-1 and TRBJ1-4; TRBD1 matches 8 bases. V gave up 5 bases and J gave up 0 bases; unmatched junction bases: 6. Germline loops: CDR1 SGHRS, CDR2 YFSETQ. This CDR3 comprises 16 residues. CDR3 amino acids: CASSRGQVATNEKLFF. The CDR3 coding sequence is TGCGCCAGCAGTCGGGGACAGGTCGCAACTAATGAAAAACTGTTTTTT.

The genes are TRBV15 and TRBJ1-2, with D tentatively TRBD1 (5 bases). The CDR3 covers 15 residues. Trimming cost V 5 bases and J 4 bases, with 17 bases left between them. The germline V gene has CDR1 LNHNV and CDR2 YYDKDF (reference sequence). CDR3 DNA: TGTGCCACCAGCCCAAACTTGGGGGAGTCCTATGGCTACACCTTC. Encoded protein: CATSPNLGESYGYTF.

J is TRBJ1-1 and V is TRBV5-1; TRBD1 matches at 7 bases. The ends lost 0 bases at V and 6 bases at J; junction bases unmatched: 2. The CDR3 is 13 residues long. CDR1 and CDR2 (germline): SGHRS, YFSETQ. The chain's CDR3 is CASSLGQGAEAFF. CDR3 bases: TGCGCCAGCAGCTTGGGGCAGGGGGCTGAAGCTTTCTTT.